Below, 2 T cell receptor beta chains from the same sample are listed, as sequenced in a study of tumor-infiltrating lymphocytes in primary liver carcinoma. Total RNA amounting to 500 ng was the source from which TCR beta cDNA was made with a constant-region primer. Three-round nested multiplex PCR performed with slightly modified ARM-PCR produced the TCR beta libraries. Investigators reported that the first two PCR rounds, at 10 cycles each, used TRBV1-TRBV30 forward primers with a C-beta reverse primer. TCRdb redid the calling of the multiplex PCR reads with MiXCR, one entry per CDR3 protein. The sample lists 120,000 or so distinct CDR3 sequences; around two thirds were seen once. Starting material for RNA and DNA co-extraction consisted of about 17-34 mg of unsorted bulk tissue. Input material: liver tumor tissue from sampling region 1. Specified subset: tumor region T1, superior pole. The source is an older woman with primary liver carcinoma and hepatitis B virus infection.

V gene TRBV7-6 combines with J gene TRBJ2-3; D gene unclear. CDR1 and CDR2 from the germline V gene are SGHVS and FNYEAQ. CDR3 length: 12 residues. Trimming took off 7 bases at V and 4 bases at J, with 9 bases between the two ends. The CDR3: CASTPTPDTQYF. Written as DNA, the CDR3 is TGTGCCAGCACTCCCACTCCAGATACGCAGTATTTT. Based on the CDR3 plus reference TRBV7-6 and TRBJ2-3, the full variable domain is GAGVSQSPRYKVTKRGQDVALRCDPISGHVSLYWYRQALGQGPEFLTYFNYEAQQDKSGLPNDRFSAERPEGSISTLTIQRTEQRDSAMYRCASTPTPDTQYFGPGTRLTVL.

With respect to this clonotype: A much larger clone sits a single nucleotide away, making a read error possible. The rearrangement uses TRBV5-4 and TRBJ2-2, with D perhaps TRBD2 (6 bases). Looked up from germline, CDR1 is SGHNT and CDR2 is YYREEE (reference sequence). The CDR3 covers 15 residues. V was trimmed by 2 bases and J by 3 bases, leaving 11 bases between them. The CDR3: CASSFGGADTGELFF. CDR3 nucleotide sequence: TGTGCCAGCAGCTTCGGGGGAGCGGACACCGGGGAGCTGTTTTTT.